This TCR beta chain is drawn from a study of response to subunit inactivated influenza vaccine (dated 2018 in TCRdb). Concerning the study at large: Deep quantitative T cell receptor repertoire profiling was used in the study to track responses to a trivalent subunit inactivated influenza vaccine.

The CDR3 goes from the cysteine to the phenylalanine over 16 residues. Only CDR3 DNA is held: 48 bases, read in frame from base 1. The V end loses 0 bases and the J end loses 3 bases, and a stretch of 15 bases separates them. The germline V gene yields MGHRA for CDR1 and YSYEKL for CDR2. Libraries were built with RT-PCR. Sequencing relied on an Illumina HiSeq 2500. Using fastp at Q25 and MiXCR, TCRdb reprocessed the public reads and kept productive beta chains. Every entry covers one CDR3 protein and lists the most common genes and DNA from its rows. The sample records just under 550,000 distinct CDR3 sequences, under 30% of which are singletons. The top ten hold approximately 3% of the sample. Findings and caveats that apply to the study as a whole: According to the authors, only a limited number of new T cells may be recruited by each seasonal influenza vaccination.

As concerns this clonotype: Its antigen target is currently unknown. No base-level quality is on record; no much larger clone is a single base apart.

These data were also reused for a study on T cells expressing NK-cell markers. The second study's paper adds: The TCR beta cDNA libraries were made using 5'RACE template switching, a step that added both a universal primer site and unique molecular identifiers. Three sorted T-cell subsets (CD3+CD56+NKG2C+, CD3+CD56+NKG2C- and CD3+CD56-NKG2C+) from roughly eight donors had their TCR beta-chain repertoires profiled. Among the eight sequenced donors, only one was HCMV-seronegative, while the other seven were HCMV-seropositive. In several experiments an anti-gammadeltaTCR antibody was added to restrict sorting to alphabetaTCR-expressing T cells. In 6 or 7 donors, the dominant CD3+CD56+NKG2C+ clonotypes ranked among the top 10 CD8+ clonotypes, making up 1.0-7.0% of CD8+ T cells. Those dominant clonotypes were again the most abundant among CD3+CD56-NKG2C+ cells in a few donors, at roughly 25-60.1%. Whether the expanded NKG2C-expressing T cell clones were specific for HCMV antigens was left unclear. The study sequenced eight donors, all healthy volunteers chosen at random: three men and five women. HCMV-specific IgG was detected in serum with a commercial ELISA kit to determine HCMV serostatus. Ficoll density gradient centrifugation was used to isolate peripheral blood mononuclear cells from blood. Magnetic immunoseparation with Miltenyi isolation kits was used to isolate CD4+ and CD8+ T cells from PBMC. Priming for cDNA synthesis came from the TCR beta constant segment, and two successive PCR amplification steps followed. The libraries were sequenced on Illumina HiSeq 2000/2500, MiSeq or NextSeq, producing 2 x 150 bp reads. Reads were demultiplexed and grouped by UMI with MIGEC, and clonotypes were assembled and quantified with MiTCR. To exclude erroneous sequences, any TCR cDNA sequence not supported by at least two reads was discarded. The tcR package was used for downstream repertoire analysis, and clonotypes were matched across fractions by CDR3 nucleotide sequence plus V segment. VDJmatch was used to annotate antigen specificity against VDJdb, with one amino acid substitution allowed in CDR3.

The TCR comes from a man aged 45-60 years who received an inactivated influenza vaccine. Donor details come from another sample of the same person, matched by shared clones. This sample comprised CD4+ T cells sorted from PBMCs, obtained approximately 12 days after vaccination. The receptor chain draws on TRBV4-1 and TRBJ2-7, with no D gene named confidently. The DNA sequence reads TGCGCCAGCAGCCAAGATTTGTTTACATTGGGCTACGAGCAGTACTTC. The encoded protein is CASSQDLFTLGYEQYF.